What follows are 17 T cell receptor beta chains derived from one specimen sequenced in a study of Ad26.COV2.S vaccination and SARS-CoV-2 variants. Assay: immunoSEQ multiplex PCR; the TCRdb copy retains only in-frame clones and omits some. The sample holds about 280,000 clones, around 87% seen once. Described treatment: over 15 received Ad26.COV2.S at low or high dose, single or two shots; 5 received placebo; per-sample allocation not given. Collection of samples fell on day 63 after the first vaccine or placebo injection. The specimen was peripheral blood, collected in a trial of Ad26.COV2.S vaccine versus placebo. The receptor set was obtained from a person between 18 and 65 years old who received the Ad26.COV2.S COVID-19 vaccine or a placebo.

The rearrangement joins TRBV7-9 to TRBJ2-5; 8 nucleotides agree with TRBD2. Germline values: CDR1 SEHNR, CDR2 FQNEAQ (reference sequence). CDR3 length equals 15 residues. The V and J ends lost 5 bases and 3 bases, in that order; junction bases with no gene match: 8. The CDR3 nucleotides read TGTGCCAGCAGCAATACCGAAGCGGGAGAAGAGACCCAGTACTTC. Amino acids: CASSNTEAGEETQYF.

This clone has more than one count but fewer than ten. The V gene is TRBV24-1, the J gene TRBJ2-3, with 9 positions matching TRBD1. Germline CDR1 is KGHDR and CDR2 is SFDVKD. The CDR3 loop spans 16 amino acids. V lost 3 bases, J lost 5 bases, and 8 bases stayed unmatched. The CDR3 reads CATSDGRDRVRDTQYF. In DNA, the CDR3 is TGTGCCACCAGTGATGGCCGGGACAGGGTTCGAGATACGCAGTATTTT.

The chain carries TRBV11-2 and TRBJ1-2; D unclear. The CDR3 contains 13 residues. CDR1 and CDR2 from the germline V gene are SGHAT and FQNNGV. Trimming took 5 bases from V and 3 from J, leaving 10 bases between them. The DNA of the CDR3 is TGTGCCAGCAGCATTCAGGTCGACTATGGCTACACCTTC. Protein: CASSIQVDYGYTF.

The chain's CDR3 is CSVRKDTNTEAFF. The CDR3 DNA reads as TGCAGCGTAAGAAAGGACACGAACACTGAAGCTTTCTTT. The rearrangement uses TRBV29-1 and TRBJ1-1, with D maybe TRBD1 (5 bases). Germline V gene sequence: CDR1 SQVTM, CDR2 ANQGSEA. The ends were cut back, 6 bases at V and 1 base at J, with 12 bases in the middle. The CDR3 is made up of 13 amino acids.

CDR3 loop: CASSTTGSESQPQHF. The CDR3 DNA is TGTGCCAGCAGCACCACAGGGTCGGAAAGTCAGCCCCAGCATTTT. V is TRBV6-4 and J is TRBJ1-5, with a possible D match to TRBD1 (6 bases). V shed 6 bases and J shed 6 bases, with 18 bases lying between them. In germline, CDR1 is MRHNA, CDR2 SNTAGT. This CDR3 region has 15 residues.

The V and J genes are TRBV4-1 and TRBJ2-2; D gene unclear. The germline gives CDR1 MGHRA, CDR2 YSYEKL. Deletions cut 4 bases from V and 8 bases from J, with 8 bases between. The CDR3 length is 12 residues. CDR3 sequence: CASSLGVGELFF. As DNA, the CDR3 is TGCGCCAGCAGCCTTGGGGTAGGGGAGCTGTTTTTT.

V and J are TRBV5-6 and TRBJ1-1; D is unresolved. Per germline, CDR1 SGHDT and CDR2 YYEEEE. Trimming stripped 0 bases from V and 3 bases from J, with 3 bases between. The CDR3 totals 12 residues. The CDR3 loop is CASSLGYTEAFF. Here the CDR3 DNA reads TGTGCCAGCAGCTTGGGTTACACTGAAGCTTTCTTT.

The rearrangement links TRBV27 to TRBJ1-1; D unresolved. Germline CDR1 reads MNHEY; CDR2 reads SMNVEV (reference sequence). Deletions cut 6 bases from V and 0 bases from J, with 11 bases between. CDR3 length equals 14 residues. The CDR3 bases are TGTGCCAGCAGCCCGTACACAATGAACACTGAAGCTTTCTTT. Encoded protein: CASSPYTMNTEAFF.

The rearrangement joins TRBV7-2 to TRBJ2-1, with D hard to call. The CDR3 has 12 amino acids. Trimming pared 4 bases from V and 5 bases from J, leaving 6 bases between. In germline, CDR1 is SGHTA, CDR2 FQGNSA. CDR3 in amino acids: CASSYLNNEQFF. The CDR3 DNA reads TGTGCCAGCAGCTATCTAAACAATGAGCAGTTCTTC.

The table lists this clone with a few counts. J is TRBJ1-6 and V is TRBV7-9, with 8 nucleotides matching TRBD1. Losses at the gene ends were 5 bases for V and 11 bases for J; bases not matched to a gene: 5. The CDR3 has 13 amino acids. The germline gives CDR1 SEHNR, CDR2 FQNEAQ (reference sequence). This chain's CDR3 is CASSETGVTPLHF. The CDR3 nucleotides are TGTGCCAGCAGCGAGACAGGGGTAACACCCCTCCACTTT.

V and J are TRBV20-1 and TRBJ2-2; D gene ambiguous. The CDR3 has 11 amino acids. Germline-derived CDR1 and CDR2 are DFQATT and SNEGSKA (reference sequence). Trimming stripped 5 bases from V and 7 bases from J, with 8 bases between. The CDR3 protein is CSAPDNGELFF. The CDR3 DNA reads as TGCAGTGCTCCTGACAACGGGGAGCTGTTTTTT.

The chain employs TRBV5-1 and TRBJ1-6, with 8 bases that match TRBD1. V shed 5 bases, J shed 8 bases, and the junction held 9 bases outside the gene matches. Germline CDR1 is SGHRS and CDR2 is YFSETQ. The CDR3 is made up of 15 amino acids. The CDR3, as DNA: TGCGCCAGCAGTTCACAGGGGGATTCGTATTCACCCCTCCACTTT. Translated, it gives CASSSQGDSYSPLHF.

This chain uses TRBV2 with TRBJ2-7; 8 bases are shared with TRBD1. Germline CDR1 SNHLY, CDR2 FYNNEI. The junction had 5 bases not matched to a gene; V was cut back by 4 bases and J by 0 bases. The CDR3 loop spans 15 amino acids. Written as DNA, the CDR3 is TGTGCCAGCAGTGCATGGACAGGGCCCTCCTACGAGCAGTACTTC. Its translation: CASSAWTGPSYEQYF.

In DNA form, the CDR3 reads TGCGCCAGCAGCTTAATCGGGGGGGACTCCTACAATGAGCAGTTCTTC. Its translation is CASSLIGGDSYNEQFF. The chain recombines TRBV5-1 with TRBJ2-1, with 8 bases matching TRBD2. Losses at the gene ends were 2 bases for V and 0 bases for J; bases not matched to a gene: 4. This CDR3 has 16 residues. The germline V gene has CDR1 SGHRS and CDR2 YFSETQ.

The rearrangement joins TRBV7-2 to TRBJ2-3, with D perhaps given as TRBD1 or TRBD2 (5 bases each). Germline V gene data show CDR1 as SGHTA and CDR2 as FQGNSA. The CDR3 runs 14 residues. Trimming stripped 3 bases from V and 5 bases from J, with 12 bases between. This CDR3 reads CASSLPGRRDTQYF. CDR3 coding DNA: TGTGCCAGCAGCTTGCCGGGGCGGAGAGATACGCAGTATTTT.

CDR3 sequence reads: CASSLFSLGEAFF. CDR3 sequence (DNA): TGTGCCAGCAGCCTGTTCTCGCTGGGTGAAGCTTTCTTT. The rearrangement joins TRBV11-1 to TRBJ1-1, with D unresolved. Per germline, CDR1 SGHAT and CDR2 FQDESV (reference sequence). This CDR3 is 13 amino acids long. With 5 bases removed from V and 7 bases from J, the gap between germline ends came to 14 bases.

In its sample, this clone was seen once. This chain connects TRBV6-6 to TRBJ1-2; D possibly corresponds to TRBD1 (5 bases). The germline CDR1 and CDR2 sequences are MNHNY and SVGAGI (reference sequence). This CDR3 comprises 16 residues. V was cut by 5 bases and J by 0 bases, with 16 bases left in between. CDR3 amino acids: CASSQGRRVANYGYTF. The CDR3 nucleotides are TGTGCCAGCAGTCAGGGAAGAAGGGTCGCTAACTATGGCTACACCTTC.